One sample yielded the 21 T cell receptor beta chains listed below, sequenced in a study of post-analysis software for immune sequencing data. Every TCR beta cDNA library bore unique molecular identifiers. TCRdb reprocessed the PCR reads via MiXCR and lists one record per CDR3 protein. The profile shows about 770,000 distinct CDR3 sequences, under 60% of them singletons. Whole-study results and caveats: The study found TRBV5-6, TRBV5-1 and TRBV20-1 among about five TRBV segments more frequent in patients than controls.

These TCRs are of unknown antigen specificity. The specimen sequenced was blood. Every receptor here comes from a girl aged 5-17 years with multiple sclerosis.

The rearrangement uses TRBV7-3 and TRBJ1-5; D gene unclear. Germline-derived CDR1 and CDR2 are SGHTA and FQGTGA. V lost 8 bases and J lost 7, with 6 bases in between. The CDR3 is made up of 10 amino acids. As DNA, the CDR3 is TGTGCCAGCCTAGGACAGCCCCAGCATTTT. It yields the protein CASLGQPQHF.

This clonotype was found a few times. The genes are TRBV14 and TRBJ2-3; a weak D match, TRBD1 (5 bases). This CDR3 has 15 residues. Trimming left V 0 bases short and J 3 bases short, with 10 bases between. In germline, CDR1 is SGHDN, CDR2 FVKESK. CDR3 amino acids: CASSQDRVETDTQYF. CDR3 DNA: TGTGCCAGCAGCCAAGACAGGGTAGAGACAGATACGCAGTATTTT.

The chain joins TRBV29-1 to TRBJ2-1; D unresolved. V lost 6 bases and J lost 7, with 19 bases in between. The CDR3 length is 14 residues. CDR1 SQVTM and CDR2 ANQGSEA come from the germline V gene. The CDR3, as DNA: TGCAGCGTCCCATTAGGGCGTAGCAATAATGAGCAGTTCTTC. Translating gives CSVPLGRSNNEQFF.

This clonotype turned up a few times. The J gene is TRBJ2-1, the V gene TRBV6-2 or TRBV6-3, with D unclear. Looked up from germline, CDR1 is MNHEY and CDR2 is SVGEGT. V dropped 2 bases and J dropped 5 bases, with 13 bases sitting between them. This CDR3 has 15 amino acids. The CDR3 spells CASSYLVGRDNEQFF. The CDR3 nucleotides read TGTGCCAGCAGTTACCTCGTAGGCCGAGACAATGAGCAGTTCTTC.

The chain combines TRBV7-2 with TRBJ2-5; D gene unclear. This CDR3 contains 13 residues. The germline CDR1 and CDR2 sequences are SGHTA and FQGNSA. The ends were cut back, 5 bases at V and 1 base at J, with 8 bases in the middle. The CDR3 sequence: CASSPQPQETQYF. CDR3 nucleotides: TGTGCCAGCAGCCCCCAGCCCCAAGAGACCCAGTACTTC.

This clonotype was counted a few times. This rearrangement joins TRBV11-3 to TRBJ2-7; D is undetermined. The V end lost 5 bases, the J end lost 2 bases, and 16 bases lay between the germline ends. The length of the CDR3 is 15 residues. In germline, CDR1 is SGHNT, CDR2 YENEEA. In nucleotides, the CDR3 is TGTGCCAGCAGCGCGGACGCCGCCACCACCTACGAGCAGTACTTC. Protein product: CASSADAATTYEQYF. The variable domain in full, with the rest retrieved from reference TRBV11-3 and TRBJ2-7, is EAGVVQSPRYKIIEKKQPVAFWCNPISGHNTLYWYLQNLGQGPELLIRYENEEAVDDSQLPKDRFSAERLKGVDSTLKIQPAELGDSAVYLCASSADAATTYEQYFGPGTRLTVT.

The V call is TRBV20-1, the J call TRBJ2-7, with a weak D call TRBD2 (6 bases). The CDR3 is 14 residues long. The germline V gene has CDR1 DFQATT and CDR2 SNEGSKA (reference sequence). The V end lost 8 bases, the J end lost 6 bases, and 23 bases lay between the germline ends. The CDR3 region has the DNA TGCAGTCGCTCCAGACTAGTCCTAAGACCCGAGCAGTACTTC. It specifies CSRSRLVLRPEQYF.

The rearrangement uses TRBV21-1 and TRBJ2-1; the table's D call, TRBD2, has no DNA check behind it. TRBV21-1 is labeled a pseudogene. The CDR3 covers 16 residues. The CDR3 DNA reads TGTGCCAGCAGCTCCCGGGCCTCTAAGGACTACAATGAGCAGTTCTTC. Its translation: CASSSRASKDYNEQFF.

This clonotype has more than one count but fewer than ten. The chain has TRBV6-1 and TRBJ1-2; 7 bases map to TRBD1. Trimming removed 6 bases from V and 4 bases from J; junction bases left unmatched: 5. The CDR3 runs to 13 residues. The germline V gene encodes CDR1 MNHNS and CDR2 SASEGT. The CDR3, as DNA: TGTGCCAGCAGGGGGACAGTCGCCTATGGCTACACCTTC. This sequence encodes CASRGTVAYGYTF.

As DNA, the CDR3 is TGCAGTGCCCCCGGGACACTTGAGGGAAACACTGAAGCTTTCTTT. It yields the protein CSAPGTLEGNTEAFF. The gene calls are TRBV20-1 and TRBJ1-1; D might be TRBD1 (6 bases). Trimming pared 6 bases from V and 2 bases from J, leaving 19 bases between. The CDR3 totals 15 residues. CDR1 DFQATT and CDR2 SNEGSKA come from the germline V gene (reference sequence).

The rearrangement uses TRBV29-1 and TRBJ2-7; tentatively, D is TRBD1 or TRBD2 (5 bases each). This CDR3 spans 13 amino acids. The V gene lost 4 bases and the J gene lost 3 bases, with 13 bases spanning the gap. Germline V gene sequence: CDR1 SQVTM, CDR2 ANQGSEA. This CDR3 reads CSVGPGTFYEQYF. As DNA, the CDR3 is TGCAGCGTTGGACCCGGGACCTTCTACGAGCAGTACTTC.

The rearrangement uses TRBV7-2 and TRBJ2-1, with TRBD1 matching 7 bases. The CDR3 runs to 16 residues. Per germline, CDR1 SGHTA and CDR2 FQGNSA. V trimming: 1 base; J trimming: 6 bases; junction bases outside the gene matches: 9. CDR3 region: CASSLVGQGVSNEQFF. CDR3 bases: TGTGCCAGCAGCTTAGTTGGGCAGGGGGTGTCCAATGAGCAGTTCTTC.

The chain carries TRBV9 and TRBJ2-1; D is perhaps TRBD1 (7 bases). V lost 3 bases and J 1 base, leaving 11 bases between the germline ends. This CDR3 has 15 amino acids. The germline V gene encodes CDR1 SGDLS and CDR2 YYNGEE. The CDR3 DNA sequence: TGTGCCAGCAGCGCGGGGGACAGTTCCTACAATGAGCAGTTCTTC. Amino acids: CASSAGDSSYNEQFF.

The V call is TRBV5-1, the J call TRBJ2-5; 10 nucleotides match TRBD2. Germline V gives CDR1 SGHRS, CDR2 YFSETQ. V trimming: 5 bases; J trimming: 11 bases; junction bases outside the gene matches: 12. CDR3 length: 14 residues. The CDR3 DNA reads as TGCGCCAGCAGTCCTAGCGGGAGATACAATGAGCAGTACTTC. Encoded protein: CASSPSGRYNEQYF.

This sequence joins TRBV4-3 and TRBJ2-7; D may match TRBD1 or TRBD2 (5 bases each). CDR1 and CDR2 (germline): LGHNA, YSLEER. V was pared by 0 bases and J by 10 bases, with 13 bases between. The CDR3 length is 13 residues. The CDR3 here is CASSQDLEDTQYF. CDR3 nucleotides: TGCGCCAGCAGCCAAGATTTGGAGGACACTCAGTACTTC.

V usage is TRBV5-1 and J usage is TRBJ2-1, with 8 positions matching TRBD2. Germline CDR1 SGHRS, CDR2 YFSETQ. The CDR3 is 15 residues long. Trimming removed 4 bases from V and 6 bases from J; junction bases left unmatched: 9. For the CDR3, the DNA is TGCGCCAGCAGCGCGGGACTAGTAGGGTCCAATGAGCAGTTCTTC. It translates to CASSAGLVGSNEQFF.

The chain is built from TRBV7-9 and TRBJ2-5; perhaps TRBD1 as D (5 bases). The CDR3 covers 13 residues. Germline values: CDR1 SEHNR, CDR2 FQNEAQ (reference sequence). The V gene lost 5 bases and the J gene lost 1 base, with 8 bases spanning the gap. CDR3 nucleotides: TGTGCCAGCAGCCGACAGACCCAAGAGACCCAGTACTTC. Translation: CASSRQTQETQYF. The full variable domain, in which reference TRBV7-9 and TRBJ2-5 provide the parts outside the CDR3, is DTGVSQNPRHKITKRGQNVTFRCDPISEHNRLYWYRQTLGQGPEFLTYFQNEAQLEKSRLLSDRFSAERPKGSFSTLEIQRTEQGDSAMYLCASSRQTQETQYFGPGTRLLVL.

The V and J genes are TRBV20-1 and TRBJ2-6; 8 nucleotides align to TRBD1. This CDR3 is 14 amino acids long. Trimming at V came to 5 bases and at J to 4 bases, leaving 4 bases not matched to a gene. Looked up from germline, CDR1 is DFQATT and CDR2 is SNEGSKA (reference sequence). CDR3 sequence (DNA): TGCAGTGCTGACAGGGGCCTAGGGGCCAACGTCCTGACTTTC. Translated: CSADRGLGANVLTF.

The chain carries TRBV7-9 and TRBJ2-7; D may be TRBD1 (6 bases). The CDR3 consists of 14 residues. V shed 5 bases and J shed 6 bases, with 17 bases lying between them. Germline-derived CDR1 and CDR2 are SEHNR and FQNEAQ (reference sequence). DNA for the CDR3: TGTGCCAGCAGCCCTCGACAGGCGTCCGCCGAGCAGTACTTC. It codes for CASSPRQASAEQYF.

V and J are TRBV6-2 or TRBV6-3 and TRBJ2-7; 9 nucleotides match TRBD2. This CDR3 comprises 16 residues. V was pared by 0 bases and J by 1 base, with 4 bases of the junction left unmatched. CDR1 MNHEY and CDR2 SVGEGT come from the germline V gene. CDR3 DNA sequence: TGTGCCAGCAGTTACTCGGGCCTAGCGGGGTCCTACGAGCAGTACTTC. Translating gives CASSYSGLAGSYEQYF.

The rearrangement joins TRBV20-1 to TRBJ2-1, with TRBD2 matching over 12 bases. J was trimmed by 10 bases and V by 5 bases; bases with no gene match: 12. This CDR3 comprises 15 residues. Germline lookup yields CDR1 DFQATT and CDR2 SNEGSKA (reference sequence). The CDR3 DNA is TGCAGTGCTCGTACCCGACTAGCGGGAGCTTTGGAGCAGTTCTTC. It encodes CSARTRLAGALEQFF.